The 2 T cell receptor beta chains in this list originate from one sample, sequenced in a study of response to subunit inactivated influenza vaccine. Via MiXCR, TCRdb re-called the RT-PCR reads, giving one row per CDR3 protein. The sample holds under 950,000 distinct CDR3 sequences, around 20% seen once. Sequencing was performed on PBMCs from blood, taken roughly 5 days after vaccination. The origin of the receptors is a man aged 45-65 years who received an inactivated influenza vaccine.

This clonotype has only a few counts. The V call is TRBV24-1, the J call TRBJ2-1; D gene ambiguous. Trimming pared 2 bases from V and 5 bases from J, leaving 6 bases between. The germline gives CDR1 KGHDR, CDR2 SFDVKD. This CDR3 spans 13 amino acids. The CDR3 is CATSDYRDNEQFF. The DNA for the CDR3 is TGTGCCACCAGTGATTACCGGGACAATGAGCAGTTCTTC.

This clonotype has just a few counts. The chain has TRBV6-2 or TRBV6-3 and TRBJ1-1; the D gene is possibly TRBD1 (5 bases). The CDR3 sequence is 13 residues long. From germline, CDR1 is MNHEY and CDR2 SVGEGT. V was pared by 3 bases and J by 4 bases, with 9 bases between. CDR3 DNA: TGTGCCAGCAGTTATCGGGGGTTCACTGAAGCTTTCTTT. Protein product: CASSYRGFTEAFF.